This record looks at one T cell receptor (beta chain) sequence and its context. Its specificity is not known. Each patient with chemo-refractory metastatic non-small-cell lung cancer was treated with focal radiation plus CTLA-4 blockade using ipilimumab. This record belongs to a study of radiotherapy plus CTLA-4 blockade in lung cancer. Study background: Objective response rate was 18%; disease control rate, 31%.

J was trimmed by 5 bases and V by 3 bases; bases with no gene match: 5. This CDR3 is 15 amino acids long. CDR1 is KGHSH, CDR2 LQKENI, per germline. General observations from the study: Blood saw expansion of tumor-derived TCR clones after radiotherapy plus ipilimumab.

The data were produced by immunoSEQ multiplex PCR, yet TCRdb's version contains in-frame clones alone and is incomplete. Among about 59,000 clones listed, about 70% were seen once. The origin of this receptor is a human donor with non-small cell lung cancer whose response to radiotherapy plus ipilimumab could not be evaluated. The starting material was peripheral blood, obtained from a patient treated with radiotherapy plus ipilimumab. The chain employs TRBV18 and TRBJ2-2; 8 bases map to TRBD1. The chain's CDR3 is CASSPVRGLTGELFF. CDR3 DNA sequence: TGTGCCAGCTCACCGGTCAGGGGGCTTACCGGGGAGCTGTTTTTT.